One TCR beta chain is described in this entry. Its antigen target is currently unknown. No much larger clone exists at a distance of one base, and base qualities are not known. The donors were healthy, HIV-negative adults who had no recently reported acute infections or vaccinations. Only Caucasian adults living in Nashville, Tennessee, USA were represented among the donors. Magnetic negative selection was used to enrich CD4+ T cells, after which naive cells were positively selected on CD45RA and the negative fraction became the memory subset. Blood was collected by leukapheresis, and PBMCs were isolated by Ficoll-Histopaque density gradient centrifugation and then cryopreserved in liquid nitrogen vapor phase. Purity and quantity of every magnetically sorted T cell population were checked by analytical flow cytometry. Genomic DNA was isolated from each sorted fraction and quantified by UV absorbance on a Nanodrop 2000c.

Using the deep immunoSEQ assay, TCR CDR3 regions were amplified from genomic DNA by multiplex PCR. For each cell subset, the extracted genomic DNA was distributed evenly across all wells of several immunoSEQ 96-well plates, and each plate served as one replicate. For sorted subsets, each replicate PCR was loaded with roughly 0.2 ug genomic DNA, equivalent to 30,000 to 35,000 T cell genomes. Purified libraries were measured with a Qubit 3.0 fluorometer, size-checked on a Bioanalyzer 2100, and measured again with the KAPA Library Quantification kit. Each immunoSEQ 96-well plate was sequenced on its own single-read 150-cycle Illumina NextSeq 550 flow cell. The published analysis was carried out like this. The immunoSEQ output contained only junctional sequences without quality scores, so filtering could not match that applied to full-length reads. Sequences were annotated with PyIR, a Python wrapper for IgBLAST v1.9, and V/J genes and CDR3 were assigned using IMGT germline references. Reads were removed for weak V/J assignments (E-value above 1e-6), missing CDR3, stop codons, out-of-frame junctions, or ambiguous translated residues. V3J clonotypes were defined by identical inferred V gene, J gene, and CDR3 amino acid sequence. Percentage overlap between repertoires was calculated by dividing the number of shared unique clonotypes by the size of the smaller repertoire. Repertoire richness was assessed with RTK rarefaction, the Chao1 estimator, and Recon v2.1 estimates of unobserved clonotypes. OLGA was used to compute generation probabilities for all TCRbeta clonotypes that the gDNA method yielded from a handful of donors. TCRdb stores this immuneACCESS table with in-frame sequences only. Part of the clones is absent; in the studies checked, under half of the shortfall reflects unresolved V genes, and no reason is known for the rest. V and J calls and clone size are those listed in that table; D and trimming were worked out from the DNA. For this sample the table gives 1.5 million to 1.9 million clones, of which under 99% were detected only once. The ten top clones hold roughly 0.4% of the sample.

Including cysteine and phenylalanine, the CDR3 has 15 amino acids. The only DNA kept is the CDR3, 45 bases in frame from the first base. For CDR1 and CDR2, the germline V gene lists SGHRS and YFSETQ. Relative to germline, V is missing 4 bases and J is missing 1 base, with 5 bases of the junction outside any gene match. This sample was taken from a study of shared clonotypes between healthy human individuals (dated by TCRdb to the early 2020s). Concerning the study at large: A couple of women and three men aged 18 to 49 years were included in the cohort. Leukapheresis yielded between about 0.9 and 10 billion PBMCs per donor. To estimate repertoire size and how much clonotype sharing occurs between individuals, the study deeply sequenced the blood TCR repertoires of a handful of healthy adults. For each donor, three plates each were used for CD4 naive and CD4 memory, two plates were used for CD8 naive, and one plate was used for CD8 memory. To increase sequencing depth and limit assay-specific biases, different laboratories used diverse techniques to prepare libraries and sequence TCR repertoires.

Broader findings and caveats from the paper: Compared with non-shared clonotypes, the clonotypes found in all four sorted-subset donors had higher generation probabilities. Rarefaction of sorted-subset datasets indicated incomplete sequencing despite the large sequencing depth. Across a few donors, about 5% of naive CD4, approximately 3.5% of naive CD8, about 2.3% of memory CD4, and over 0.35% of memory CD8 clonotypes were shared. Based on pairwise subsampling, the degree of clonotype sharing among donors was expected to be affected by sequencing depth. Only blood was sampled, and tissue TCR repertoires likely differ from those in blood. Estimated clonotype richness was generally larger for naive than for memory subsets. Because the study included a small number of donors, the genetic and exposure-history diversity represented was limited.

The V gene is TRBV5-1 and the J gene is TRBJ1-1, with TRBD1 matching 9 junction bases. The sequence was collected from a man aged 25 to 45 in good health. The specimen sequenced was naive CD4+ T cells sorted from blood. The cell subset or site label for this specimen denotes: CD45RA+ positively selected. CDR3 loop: CASSRMGQGNTEAFF. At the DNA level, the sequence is TGCGCCAGCAGCCGAATGGGACAGGGGAACACTGAAGCTTTCTTT.